One sample yielded the 26 T cell receptor beta chains listed below, sequenced in a study of T cells after yellow fever vaccination. TCRdb re-called the 5' RACE reads through MiXCR, storing one row per CDR3 protein. This repertoire shows about 150,000 distinct CDR3 sequences, approximately 6.6% found once; its top ten account for under 0.8%. This specimen consisted of CD4+ T cells sorted from PBMCs, obtained 10 days after the yellow fever booster vaccination. Receptor source: a man aged 25-40 years who received the YFV17D yellow fever vaccine.

This clonotype was seen more than once but under ten times. The chain is built from TRBV5-1 and TRBJ2-1; 10 bases line up with TRBD2. V shed 1 base and J 8 bases; nucleotides not matched to a gene: 15. The germline V gene has CDR1 SGHRS and CDR2 YFSETQ. The CDR3 runs 18 residues. The CDR3 loop is CASSLLRPGLAGVHEQFF. CDR3 in DNA: TGCGCCAGCAGCTTGCTCCGCCCCGGGCTAGCGGGAGTTCATGAGCAGTTCTTC.

V usage is TRBV4-2 and J usage is TRBJ2-2; D remains ambiguous. Germline CDR1 LGHNA, CDR2 YNFKEQ. The CDR3 runs to 14 residues. Trimming removed 10 bases at V and 6 bases at J, with 18 bases between. As DNA, the CDR3 is TGTGCCATCGGCCCCGGGCTGCTCTCCGGGGAGCTGTTTTTT. Its protein product is CAIGPGLLSGELFF.

This clonotype was seen at least ten times. This chain links TRBV7-8 with TRBJ1-6; 9 positions match TRBD1. V trimming: 8 bases; J trimming: 10 bases; junction bases outside the gene matches: 12. CDR1 and CDR2 (germline): SGHVS, FQNEAQ. The CDR3 extends over 15 amino acids. CDR3 DNA: TGTGCCAGCTTTTCCTCCACAGGGGGCAAATCACCCCTCCACTTT. Translation gives CASFSSTGGKSPLHF. Variable domain in full (rest from reference TRBV7-8 and TRBJ1-6): GAGVSQSPRYKVAKRGQDVALRCDPISGHVSLFWYQQALGQGPEFLTYFQNEAQLDKSGLPSDRFFAERPEGSVSTLKIQRTQQEDSAVYLCASFSSTGGKSPLHFGNGTRLTVT.

This clonotype has a count of ten or more. V usage is TRBV29-1 and J usage is TRBJ2-6; no definite D call. Germline V CDR1 and CDR2: SQVTM, ANQGSEA. With 4 bases removed from V and 3 bases from J, the gap between germline ends came to 7 bases. This CDR3 spans 13 amino acids. The CDR3 region is CSVVPFGANVLTF. The DNA of the CDR3 is TGCAGCGTTGTTCCCTTTGGGGCCAACGTCCTGACTTTC.

This clonotype was observed many times. In nucleotides, the CDR3 is TGCAGCACTCAACAGGGGGGGACTGAAGCTTTCTTT. It encodes CSTQQGGTEAFF. This chain joins TRBV29-1 and TRBJ1-1, with 8 bases lining up with TRBD1. This CDR3 contains 12 residues. J lost 5 bases, V lost 8 bases, and 7 bases had no gene match. Germline CDR1 SQVTM, CDR2 ANQGSEA.

This clonotype was seen many times. V is TRBV7-9 and J is TRBJ1-1, with D unclear. From germline, CDR1 is SEHNR and CDR2 FQNEAQ (reference sequence). This CDR3 has 15 residues. Trimming removed 7 bases from V and 1 base from J, with 16 bases in between. CDR3 protein: CASTSPSAGNTEAFF. CDR3 in DNA: TGTGCCAGCACCTCTCCGTCGGCAGGGAACACTGAAGCTTTCTTT.

This chain links TRBV19 with TRBJ2-1; 13 positions agree with TRBD2. Germline V gene sequence: CDR1 LNHDA, CDR2 SQIVND (reference sequence). The CDR3 contains 16 residues. Trimming at V came to 4 bases and at J to 6 bases, leaving 6 bases not matched to a gene. Written as DNA, the CDR3 is TGTGCCAGTAGTACCCAACTAGCGGGAGGGCCCAATGAGCAGTTCTTC. As protein: CASSTQLAGGPNEQFF. Full variable domain (missing parts from reference TRBV19 and TRBJ2-1): DGGITQSPKYLFRKEGQNVTLSCEQNLNHDAMYWYRQDPGQGLRLIYYSQIVNDFQKGDIAEGYSVSREKKESFPLTVTSAQKNPTAFYLCASSTQLAGGPNEQFFGPGTRLTVL.

At least ten counts were recorded for this clonotype. The rearrangement joins TRBV27 to TRBJ1-6; TRBD1 matches at 7 bases. The CDR3 has 15 residues. Germline V gene lookup returns CDR1 MNHEY and CDR2 SMNVEV (reference sequence). The trim removed 6 bases at V and 10 bases at J, leaving 12 bases unmatched. CDR3 bases: TGTGCCAGCAGCCCAGGGCCAGGGGGGAGATCACCCCTCCACTTT. It translates to CASSPGPGGRSPLHF.

In its sample, this clonotype was seen many times. The chain carries TRBV4-3 and TRBJ2-3; D uncertain. This CDR3 region has 13 residues. Germline lookup yields CDR1 LGHNA and CDR2 YSLEER. V dropped 9 bases and J dropped 2 bases, with 12 bases sitting between them. This CDR3 is CASRDSNTDTQYF. The CDR3 DNA follows: TGCGCCAGTCGCGACTCCAACACAGATACGCAGTATTTT.

This clonotype was observed a handful of times. The V gene is TRBV6-5, the J gene TRBJ1-2; D is unclear. Germline-derived CDR1 and CDR2 are MNHEY and SVGAGI. Trimming stripped 7 bases from V and 6 bases from J, with 15 bases between. The CDR3 sequence is 13 residues long. The CDR3 DNA reads as TGTGCCAGCACTCCCGCGGGAGGGCATGGCTACACCTTC. Its translation is CASTPAGGHGYTF.

This clonotype was detected ten times or more. V is TRBV10-3 and J is TRBJ1-4, with a tentative D call TRBD1 (6 bases). Trimming removed 3 bases at V and 11 bases at J, with 13 bases between. The CDR3 is made up of 13 amino acids. The germline V gene has CDR1 ENHRY and CDR2 SYGVKD. The CDR3 reads CAISETTGYKLFF. The CDR3 nucleotides read TGTGCCATCAGTGAAACGACAGGCTATAAACTGTTTTTT.

This clonotype was counted between two and nine times. The rearrangement uses TRBV29-1 and TRBJ2-5; 8 bases are a match to TRBD2. In germline, CDR1 is SQVTM, CDR2 ANQGSEA. The CDR3 contains 16 residues. V was pared by 6 bases and J by 5 bases, with 17 bases of the junction left unmatched. This CDR3 is CSVPPRGGALGETQYF. DNA of the CDR3: TGCAGCGTACCTCCCCGGGGGGGGGCTCTCGGGGAGACCCAGTACTTC.

This clonotype was detected many times. The chain combines TRBV6-5 with TRBJ2-2, with 13 bases identical to TRBD2. Germline V CDR1 and CDR2: MNHEY, SVGAGI. Trimming took 8 bases from V and 5 from J; bases not matched to a gene: 8. CDR3 length: 16 residues. This chain's CDR3 is CASSGLAGVRTGELFF. The CDR3 DNA follows: TGTGCCAGCTCCGGACTAGCGGGAGTTAGAACCGGGGAGCTGTTTTTT.

This clonotype was found many times. CDR3 nucleotides: TGTGCCAGTGGGAGCGTATTGGGGACCCAGTACTTC. This encodes CASGSVLGTQYF. V is TRBV12-3 or TRBV12-4 and J is TRBJ2-5; perhaps TRBD2 as D (5 bases). Trimming took 9 bases from V and 7 from J, leaving 15 bases between them. The CDR3 runs to 12 residues.

This clonotype showed up many times. The V and J genes are TRBV30 and TRBJ2-2, with D tentatively TRBD1 (5 bases). Germline V gives CDR1 GTSNPN, CDR2 SVGIG (reference sequence). The CDR3 length is 14 residues. V was clipped by 1 base and J by 0 bases, with 6 bases between them. The CDR3 DNA reads TGTGCCTGGAGTGAGGGGCCGAACACCGGGGAGCTGTTTTTT. Translated, it gives CAWSEGPNTGELFF.

Only a few counts were recorded for this clonotype. The chain uses TRBV30 and TRBJ2-2; the D gene is possibly TRBD2 (6 bases). The V gene's germline CDR1 is GTSNPN and CDR2 SVGIG (reference sequence). The length of the CDR3 is 13 residues. V gave up 6 bases and J gave up 6 bases, with 14 bases separating them. CDR3 residues: CACWRRAAGELFF. For the CDR3, the DNA is TGTGCCTGCTGGAGGAGGGCGGCCGGGGAGCTGTTTTTT.

In this sample, this clonotype turned up many times. CDR3 coding DNA: TGTGCCAGCAGCCAAGAGGGTCCCCAAGAGACCCAGTACTTC. Translating gives CASSQEGPQETQYF. The chain combines TRBV3-1 with TRBJ2-5; D ambiguous. V lost 0 bases, J lost 1 base, and 6 bases lay in between. Germline V CDR1 and CDR2: LGHDT, YNNKEL (reference sequence). This CDR3 comprises 14 residues.

This clonotype was detected many times. V gene TRBV9 combines with J gene TRBJ2-1, with a possible D match to TRBD2 (6 bases). Trimming shortened V by 4 bases and J by 7 bases, and 21 bases separated the two germline ends. The CDR3 contains 16 residues. Germline V gene lookup returns CDR1 SGDLS and CDR2 YYNGEE. As DNA, the CDR3 is TGTGCCAGCAGCCCATCCGCGGAGGGCCCCTGGAATGAGCAGTTCTTC. Its translation is CASSPSAEGPWNEQFF.

In its sample, this clonotype was seen many times. CDR3 protein: CASSRGTSGYEQYF. The CDR3 DNA reads as TGTGCCAGCAGCAGAGGGACTAGCGGCTACGAGCAGTACTTC. This sequence joins TRBV7-2 and TRBJ2-7, with 11 bases lining up with TRBD2. The CDR3 length is 14 residues. Per the germline V gene, CDR1 is SGHTA and CDR2 is FQGNSA. The V and J ends lost 5 bases and 3 bases, in that order; junction bases with no gene match: 3.

A few counts support this clonotype. The rearrangement links TRBV20-1 to TRBJ2-7; the D gene is possibly TRBD1 (6 bases). V shed 0 bases and J shed 2 bases, with 14 bases lying between them. The CDR3 has 15 residues. Germline V gene lookup returns CDR1 DFQATT and CDR2 SNEGSKA (reference sequence). In nucleotides, the CDR3 is TGCAGTGCTAGAGACCCCTACAGGGATACCTACGAGCAGTACTTC. Protein: CSARDPYRDTYEQYF.

The sample holds many counts of this clonotype. This chain uses TRBV7-9 with TRBJ2-7, with 11 bases lining up with TRBD2. V was clipped by 0 bases and J by 9 bases; unmatched bases: 10. Per the germline V gene, CDR1 is SEHNR and CDR2 is FQNEAQ (reference sequence). The CDR3 has 16 amino acids. The CDR3 spells CASSLASTSGRTGQYF. The DNA for the CDR3 is TGTGCCAGCAGCTTAGCCAGCACTAGCGGGAGAACCGGGCAGTACTTC.

This clonotype has ten or more counts. J is TRBJ2-2 and V is TRBV5-1, with D uncertain. This CDR3 has 16 residues. Trimming took off 0 bases at V and 0 bases at J, with 9 bases between the two ends. The V gene's germline CDR1 is SGHRS and CDR2 YFSETQ. The DNA of the CDR3 is TGCGCCAGCAGCTTGGGTCACAGAACGAACACCGGGGAGCTGTTTTTT. Its protein product is CASSLGHRTNTGELFF.

The chain joins TRBV5-4 to TRBJ2-1, with 7 bases matching TRBD2. J lost 3 bases, V lost 6 bases, and 6 bases had no gene match. This CDR3 is built from 14 residues. CDR1 SGHNT and CDR2 YYREEE come from the germline V gene (reference sequence). CDR3 amino acids: CASTPGLVYNEQFF. The CDR3 DNA sequence: TGTGCCAGCACCCCCGGACTAGTCTACAATGAGCAGTTCTTC.

The chain carries TRBV25-1 and TRBJ2-1, with a weak D call TRBD1 (5 bases). Trimming removed 9 bases from V and 5 bases from J, with 8 bases in between. The CDR3 extends over 11 amino acids. Germline CDR1 and CDR2: MGHDK and SYGVNS. The CDR3 DNA is TGTGCCAGTAGACAGCACAATGAGCAGTTCTTC. Translating it yields CASRQHNEQFF.

This clonotype was observed at least ten times. J is TRBJ1-5 and V is TRBV10-3, with TRBD1 as a possible D gene (5 bases). Per the germline V gene, CDR1 is ENHRY and CDR2 is SYGVKD. Trimming shortened V by 10 bases and J by 3 bases, and 13 bases separated the two germline ends. The CDR3 length is 13 residues. The CDR3 reads CATMEGINQPQHF. CDR3 DNA sequence: TGTGCCACCATGGAGGGGATCAATCAGCCCCAGCATTTT.

This clonotype has just a few counts. V and J are TRBV6-5 and TRBJ1-1; 7 bases agree with TRBD1. The CDR3 has 14 residues. Unmatched junction bases numbered 11, after V lost 2 bases and J lost 11 bases. Germline loops: CDR1 MNHEY, CDR2 SVGAGI. CDR3 nucleotide sequence: TGTGCCAGCAGTTACGGGGGGCCGACAGGGACGGCTTTCTTT. Translated, it gives CASSYGGPTGTAFF.